These 25 T cell receptor beta chains share one sample of origin, sequenced in a study of cytomegalovirus exposure and HLA in healthy donors. With 60 Vbeta and 13 Jbeta primers, the PCR was carried out. Only in-frame clones appear in the TCRdb table, and some are missing; sequencing was by immunoSEQ multiplex PCR. The repertoire table contains just over 200,000 clones. Sequenced input: PBMCs. Every receptor here comes from a girl aged 2 to 9 in good health and CMV-seropositive.

CDR3 in amino acids: CASSLAGVESYEQYF. The CDR3 nucleotides read TGTGCCAGCAGCTTAGCAGGGGTGGAATCCTACGAGCAGTACTTC. This sequence joins TRBV7-2 and TRBJ2-7; D perhaps matches TRBD1 (5 bases). This CDR3 spans 15 amino acids. The ends were cut back, 0 bases at V and 1 base at J, with 10 bases in the middle. The germline gives CDR1 SGHTA, CDR2 FQGNSA. The variable domain in full, completed from reference TRBV7-2 and TRBJ2-7, reads GAGVSQSPSNKVTEKGKDVELRCDPISGHTALYWYRQSLGQGLEFLIYFQGNSAPDKSGLPSDRFSAERTGGSVSTLTIQRTQQEDSAVYLCASSLAGVESYEQYFGPGTRLTVT.

The CDR3 nucleotides are TGTGCCAGCAGCCCAGGGGTCGGAGGAATCTCCTACGAGCAGTACTTC. It specifies CASSPGVGGISYEQYF. This chain joins TRBV11-2 and TRBJ2-7; D may be TRBD1 (6 bases). This CDR3 has 16 residues. Trimming stripped 5 bases from V and 0 bases from J, with 17 bases between. Germline CDR1 and CDR2: SGHAT and FQNNGV.

The gene calls are TRBV10-1 and TRBJ2-7, with 7 bases lining up with TRBD1. Losses at the gene ends were 6 bases for V and 4 bases for J; bases not matched to a gene: 6. Germline CDR1 reads WNHNN; CDR2 reads SYGVQD (reference sequence). This CDR3 has 13 amino acids. DNA of the CDR3: TGCGCCAGCAGAACAGGGGTGGAGTACGAGCAGTACTTC. The encoded protein is CASRTGVEYEQYF.

The rearrangement links TRBV29-1 to TRBJ1-4, with 7 nucleotides matching TRBD1. This CDR3 has 14 amino acids. Looked up from germline, CDR1 is SQVTM and CDR2 is ANQGSEA. V shed 4 bases, J shed 1 base, and the junction held 3 bases outside the gene matches. As DNA, the CDR3 is TGCAGCGTTGGAACAGGGGTAACTAATGAAAAACTGTTTTTT. It encodes CSVGTGVTNEKLFF. The complete variable domain, with remaining parts taken from reference TRBV29-1 and TRBJ1-4, reads SAVISQKPSRDICQRGTSLTIQCQVDSQVTMMFWYRQQPGQSLTLIATANQGSEATYESGFVIDKFPISRPNLTFSTLTVSNMSPEDSSIYLCSVGTGVTNEKLFFGSGTQLSVL.

This sequence joins TRBV4-1 and TRBJ2-1, with 10 nucleotides matching TRBD2. The CDR3 loop spans 17 amino acids. Trimming cost V 5 bases and J 1 base; bases outside gene matches: 8. Germline V gene data show CDR1 as MGHRA and CDR2 as YSYEKL. The CDR3 sequence is CASSEKAGGPSYNEQFF. The CDR3 DNA follows: TGCGCCAGCAGCGAGAAAGCGGGAGGGCCGTCCTACAATGAGCAGTTCTTC.

V usage is TRBV7-9 and J usage is TRBJ1-1; 8 positions agree with TRBD1. The CDR3 covers 14 residues. V dropped 3 bases and J dropped 5; count of bases not matched to a gene: 5. The germline CDR1 and CDR2 sequences are SEHNR and FQNEAQ (reference sequence). The CDR3 loop reads CASSFQGARTEAFF. In DNA form, the CDR3 reads TGTGCCAGCAGCTTTCAGGGGGCGAGGACTGAAGCTTTCTTT. The full variable domain, in which reference TRBV7-9 and TRBJ1-1 provide the parts outside the CDR3, is DTGVSQNPRHKITKRGQNVTFRCDPISEHNRLYWYRQTLGQGPEFLTYFQNEAQLEKSRLLSDRFSAERPKGSFSTLEIQRTEQGDSAMYLCASSFQGARTEAFFGQGTRLTVV.

This chain joins TRBV6-5 and TRBJ1-2; D ambiguous. Trimming took off 4 bases at V and 4 bases at J, with 13 bases between the two ends. The V gene's germline CDR1 is MNHEY and CDR2 SVGAGI. The CDR3 runs to 14 residues. The CDR3 sequence: CASSLTRASYGYTF. The DNA for the CDR3 is TGTGCCAGCAGTTTGACTAGAGCTTCCTATGGCTACACCTTC.

The chain uses TRBV2 and TRBJ2-3, with no clear D. There are 13 residues in the CDR3. Germline V gene lookup returns CDR1 SNHLY and CDR2 FYNNEI. The V end lost 7 bases, the J end lost 0 bases, and 8 bases lay between the germline ends. Here the CDR3 DNA reads TGTGCCAGCACCCCTCTTAGCACAGATACGCAGTATTTT. Residues: CASTPLSTDTQYF. Full variable domain (remainder filled in from reference TRBV2 and TRBJ2-3): EPEVTQTPSHQVTQMGQEVILRCVPISNHLYFYWYRQILGQKVEFLVSFYNNEISEKSEIFDDQFSVERPDGSNFTLKIRSTKLEDSAMYFCASTPLSTDTQYFGPGTRLTVL.

V and J are TRBV19 and TRBJ2-1; possible D gene TRBD2, 7 bases. The CDR3 is 16 residues long. V was clipped by 7 bases and J by 8 bases, with 24 bases between them. Germline V gene lookup returns CDR1 LNHDA and CDR2 SQIVND (reference sequence). This CDR3 reads CASKGEREGSSDEQFF. CDR3 sequence (DNA): TGTGCCAGTAAGGGGGAGCGGGAAGGGAGCTCAGATGAGCAGTTCTTC.

The gene calls are TRBV30 and TRBJ1-5, with 11 bases matching TRBD1. The CDR3 has 18 residues. Germline loops: CDR1 GTSNPN, CDR2 SVGIG (reference sequence). V trimming: 5 bases; J trimming: 5 bases; junction bases outside the gene matches: 17. The CDR3 DNA is TGTGCCTGGGCCTCTCAAAAGCCGGGACAGGGGGAATATCAGCCCCAGCATTTT. Its protein is CAWASQKPGQGEYQPQHF.

The J gene is TRBJ2-1, the V gene TRBV7-9; TRBD2 matches at 10 bases. With V trimmed by 5 bases and J by 5 bases, 12 bases remained unmatched. Germline V gene data show CDR1 as SEHNR and CDR2 as FQNEAQ (reference sequence). The CDR3 spans 17 residues. In DNA, the CDR3 is TGTGCCAGCAGCCAGGACCCAACTAGCGGGACGAACAATGAGCAGTTCTTC. This gives the protein CASSQDPTSGTNNEQFF.

The chain combines TRBV28 with TRBJ2-5; D perhaps matches TRBD1 (6 bases). Germline assignment: CDR1 MDHEN and CDR2 SYDVKM. V lost 3 bases and J lost 4, with 9 bases in between. The CDR3 is 13 amino acids. The CDR3 protein is CASSLTGPETQYF. Written as DNA, the CDR3 is TGTGCCAGCAGTTTGACAGGTCCAGAGACCCAGTACTTC.

V is TRBV9 and J is TRBJ1-4; 12 nucleotides match TRBD1. This CDR3 has 16 residues. V trimming: 0 bases; J trimming: 8 bases; junction bases outside the gene matches: 5. From germline, CDR1 is SGDLS and CDR2 YYNGEE. CDR3 region: CASSVGGQGAGEKLFF. The CDR3, as DNA: TGTGCCAGCAGCGTAGGGGGACAGGGGGCCGGAGAAAAACTGTTTTTT.

This chain joins TRBV29-1 and TRBJ2-1; 15 bases agree with TRBD2. The CDR3 runs 16 residues. The V segment lost 1 base and the J segment 6 bases; nucleotides outside the gene matches: 4. Germline CDR1 reads SQVTM; CDR2 reads ANQGSEA. CDR3 amino acids: CSVEGGGLAGGNEQFF. CDR3 sequence (DNA): TGCAGCGTTGAAGGAGGGGGACTAGCGGGGGGCAATGAGCAGTTCTTC.

The chain employs TRBV27 and TRBJ1-2, with TRBD1 matching over 7 bases. CDR1 and CDR2 from the germline V gene are MNHEY and SMNVEV (reference sequence). The CDR3 contains 12 residues. Trimming removed 10 bases from V and 4 bases from J; junction bases left unmatched: 6. The CDR3 is CATGTAFYGYTF. CDR3 bases: TGTGCCACCGGGACAGCCTTCTATGGCTACACCTTC.

The rearrangement joins TRBV7-2 to TRBJ2-7, with TRBD2 identical over 8 bases. CDR3 size: 17 residues. Trimming at V came to 5 bases and at J to 2 bases, leaving 14 bases not matched to a gene. Germline assignment: CDR1 SGHTA and CDR2 FQGNSA. CDR3 amino acids: CASSTLRTSLLPYEQYF. As DNA, the CDR3 is TGTGCCAGCAGCACCCTGCGGACTAGCCTATTACCCTACGAGCAGTACTTC.

The chain recombines TRBV7-2 with TRBJ2-7; 9 positions match TRBD1. Germline values: CDR1 SGHTA, CDR2 FQGNSA. J gave up 3 bases and V 5 bases, and 5 bases lay outside the gene matches. The length of the CDR3 is 14 residues. The CDR3 is CASSEDRGLYEQYF. The CDR3 DNA is TGTGCCAGCAGCGAGGACAGGGGCCTCTACGAGCAGTACTTC.

The CDR3 DNA sequence: TGTGCCAGCAGTCTTGGGGGCGATGAGCAGTTCTTC. Its protein product is CASSLGGDEQFF. V gene TRBV2 combines with J gene TRBJ2-1, with a tentative D call TRBD1 (6 bases). The CDR3 is made up of 12 amino acids. V was clipped by 5 bases and J by 8 bases, with 10 bases between them. Germline V CDR1 and CDR2: SNHLY, FYNNEI.

This chain links TRBV18 with TRBJ2-7; 10 nucleotides match TRBD2. The CDR3 contains 15 residues. Germline assignment: CDR1 KGHSH and CDR2 LQKENI. Trimming cost V 4 bases and J 2 bases; bases outside gene matches: 5. The CDR3 sequence is CASSRTSGDTYEQYF. As DNA, the CDR3 is TGTGCCAGCTCACGGACTAGCGGAGACACCTACGAGCAGTACTTC.

V usage is TRBV28 and J usage is TRBJ1-1; no reliable D call. CDR1 and CDR2 (germline): MDHEN, SYDVKM. The CDR3 loop spans 13 amino acids. Trimming stripped 6 bases from V and 3 bases from J, with 11 bases between. In DNA form, the CDR3 reads TGTGCCAGCAGCCCTCCCCCCCACACTGAAGCTTTCTTT. It codes for CASSPPPHTEAFF.

V gene TRBV19 combines with J gene TRBJ2-1; D gene uncertain. CDR1 and CDR2 from the germline V gene are LNHDA and SQIVND (reference sequence). This CDR3 contains 16 residues. V dropped 3 bases and J dropped 0 bases, with 12 bases sitting between them. This CDR3 is CASSMVLAHSYNEQFF. The CDR3 DNA reads as TGTGCCAGTAGTATGGTGTTAGCCCACTCCTACAATGAGCAGTTCTTC.

This chain uses TRBV28 with TRBJ2-1, with D tentatively TRBD2 (5 bases). This CDR3 is 12 amino acids long. V lost 8 bases and J lost 0, with 5 bases in between. Germline V lookup: CDR1 MDHEN, CDR2 SYDVKM. The chain's CDR3 is CASRDSYNEQFF. CDR3 nucleotides: TGTGCCAGCCGGGACTCCTACAATGAGCAGTTCTTC.

The rearrangement joins TRBV15 to TRBJ2-3; D is possibly TRBD2 (7 bases). Germline CDR1 is LNHNV and CDR2 is YYDKDF (reference sequence). CDR3 length equals 15 residues. Deletions cut 5 bases from V and 4 bases from J, with 16 bases between. This CDR3 reads CATSLLQGRADTQYF. CDR3 sequence (DNA): TGTGCCACCAGCCTACTGCAGGGGAGGGCAGATACGCAGTATTTT.

This chain joins TRBV19 and TRBJ1-4; D is uncertain. The V end was cut by 9 bases, the J end by 0 bases, with 14 bases between. This CDR3 is built from 15 residues. Germline assignment: CDR1 LNHDA and CDR2 SQIVND (reference sequence). CDR3 in amino acids: CASNSYSATNEKLFF. In DNA form, the CDR3 reads TGTGCCAGCAACTCCTACAGTGCAACTAATGAAAAACTGTTTTTT.

The rearrangement uses TRBV19 and TRBJ1-4; D gene uncertain. V was pared by 6 bases and J by 10 bases, with 21 bases between. Germline CDR1 is LNHDA and CDR2 is SQIVND (reference sequence). This CDR3 contains 15 residues. This chain's CDR3 is CASSLRLHGSGKLFF. Here the CDR3 DNA reads TGTGCCAGTAGCCTGCGCCTCCATGGTAGTGGAAAACTGTTTTTT.